This T cell receptor (beta chain) was retrieved from a study of blood T cell repertoires in COVID-19. Background on the study: The United States, Italy and Spain provided the acute and convalescent COVID-19 samples.

Per the study methods: Reference gene primer amplification gave estimated nucleated cell counts. The method was immunoSEQ multiplex PCR; TCRdb's version includes in-frame clones alone and lacks a portion of them. V, J and clone size were drawn from that table, and D and trimming were deduced from the DNA. The table has about 200,000 clones, about 88% seen once. This CDR3 is 15 amino acids long. Per germline, CDR1 LGHNT and CDR2 FRNRAP. V dropped 6 bases and J dropped 0 bases, with 12 bases sitting between them. About this clone: This sample includes further DNA sequences coding for the same CDR3.

Material: peripheral blood. This chain uses TRBV12-5 with TRBJ2-1; D is possibly TRBD1 (6 bases). The TCR originated in a man between 18 and 29 years old with active or convalescent COVID-19. CDR3 coding DNA: TGTGCTAGTGGCCCGGACAGAAGCTCCTACAATGAGCAGTTCTTC. This gives the protein CASGPDRSSYNEQFF. Supplemented by reference TRBV12-5 and TRBJ2-1, the full variable domain reads DARVTQTPRHKVTEMGQEVTMRCQPILGHNTVFWYRQTMMQGLELLAYFRNRAPLDDSGMPKDRFSAEMPDATLATLKIQPSEPRDSAVYFCASGPDRSSYNEQFFGPGTRLTVL.